The clone carrying this T cell receptor beta chain has only a few counts. What it binds is not known. This entry comes from a study of T cells in Graves' hyperthyroidism and ophthalmopathy. Study observations and caveats: Among thyroid clonotypes expanded above 0.001, most also appeared in blood. Before onset, ophthalmopathy was predicted by the model a median roughly 6.4 months earlier.

Amplified TCR beta CDR3 regions came from RNA transcripts. With the HTBI primer set, the TCR CDR3 went through a first round of RT-PCR. TCRdb passed the multiplex PCR reads through MiXCR, listing each CDR3 protein once. Among a few hundred thousand distinct CDR3 sequences listed, 46% were seen once. This CDR3 has 11 amino acids. The V gene lost 4 bases and the J gene lost 10 bases, with 5 bases spanning the gap. Germline V CDR1 and CDR2: ENHRY, SYGVKD. The chain carries TRBV10-3 and TRBJ2-6; D is perhaps TRBD1 or TRBD2 (5 bases each). The receptor was derived from an adult woman with Graves' disease, either hyperthyroidism or ophthalmopathy (not recorded which). The sample taken for sequencing was peripheral blood or thyroid tissue (not recorded which). The CDR3 region has the DNA TGTGCCATCAGTGGGGGGAACGTCCTGACTTTC. This gives the protein CAISGGNVLTF.